This record covers a single TCR beta chain. What it binds is unknown. Approximately 93,000 TCR templates per sample were assayed. Clones were read by immunoSEQ multiplex PCR, and TCRdb kept only the in-frame ones, dropping some. This table has more than 85,000 clones, roughly 92% appearing once. This CDR3 is 16 amino acids long. With 6 bases clipped from V and 8 bases from J, the junction kept 16 bases outside the gene matches. CDR1 SEHNR and CDR2 FQNEAQ come from the germline V gene (reference sequence). The data belong to a study of siplizumab effects on memory and regulatory T cells. Study-level results: Researchers did not confirm the suppressive function of proliferating Tregs from siplizumab cultures. Unstimulated subsets were the mapping target of only a minor fraction of alloreactive clones. The diversity of naive T cells seemed greater than that of memory cells, and their alloresponse contribution seemed major.

Sequences were obtained from CD4+ T cells sorted from blood. This clonotype originated in a human donor in good health. V is TRBV7-9 and J is TRBJ2-1; 7 positions agree with TRBD1. CDR3 sequence: CASRSFRDRISDEQFF. The CDR3, as DNA: TGTGCCAGCAGATCATTCCGGGACAGAATTTCCGATGAGCAGTTCTTC.